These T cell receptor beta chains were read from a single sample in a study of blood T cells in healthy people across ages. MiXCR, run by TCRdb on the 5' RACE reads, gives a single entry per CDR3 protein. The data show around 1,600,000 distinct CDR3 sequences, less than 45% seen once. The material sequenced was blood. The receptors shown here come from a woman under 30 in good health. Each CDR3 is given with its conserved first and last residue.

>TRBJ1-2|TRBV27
CASSPALDRTYGYTF
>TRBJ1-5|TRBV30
CAWSPGGASNQPQHF
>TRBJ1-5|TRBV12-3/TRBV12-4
CASTPGWGQPQHF
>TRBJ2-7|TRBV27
CASSGGLTSRTHYEQYF
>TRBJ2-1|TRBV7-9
CASSFGTSLGDEQFF
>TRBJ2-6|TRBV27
CASSFGGFSSGANVLTF
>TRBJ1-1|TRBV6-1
CASSVGQYLNTEAFF
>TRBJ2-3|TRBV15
CATSRVGTTDTQYF
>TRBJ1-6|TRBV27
CASSPRTGPLHF
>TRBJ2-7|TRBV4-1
CASSQDAGTYEQYF
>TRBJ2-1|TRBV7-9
CASSLSSGLNNEQFF
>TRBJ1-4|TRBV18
CASSPKGPTNEKLFF